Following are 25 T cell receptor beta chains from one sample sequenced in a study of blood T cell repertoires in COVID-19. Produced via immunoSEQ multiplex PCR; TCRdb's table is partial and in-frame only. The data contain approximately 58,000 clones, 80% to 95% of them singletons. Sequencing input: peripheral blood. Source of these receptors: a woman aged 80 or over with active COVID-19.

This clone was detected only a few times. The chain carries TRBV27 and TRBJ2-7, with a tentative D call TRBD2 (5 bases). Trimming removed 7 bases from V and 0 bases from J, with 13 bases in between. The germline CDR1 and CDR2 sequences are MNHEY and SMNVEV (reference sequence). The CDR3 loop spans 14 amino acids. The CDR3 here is CASISGNLSYEQYV. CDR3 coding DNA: TGTGCCAGCATTTCGGGAAACCTCTCCTACGAGCAGTACGTC.

CDR3 coding DNA: TGTGCCAGCAGCCTCGACAGGGACGATGAGCAGTTCTTC. Protein sequence: CASSLDRDDEQFF. V and J are TRBV6-5 and TRBJ2-1; 7 nucleotides align to TRBD1. J gave up 8 bases and V 6 bases, and 7 bases lay outside the gene matches. The germline V gene has CDR1 MNHEY and CDR2 SVGAGI. This CDR3 region has 13 residues.

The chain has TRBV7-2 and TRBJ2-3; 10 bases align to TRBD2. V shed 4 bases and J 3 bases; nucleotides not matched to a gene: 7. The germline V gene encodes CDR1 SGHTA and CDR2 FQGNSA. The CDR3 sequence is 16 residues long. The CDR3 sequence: CASSSIAGGGTDTQYF. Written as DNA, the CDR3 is TGTGCCAGCAGCTCCATAGCGGGAGGAGGGACAGATACGCAGTATTTT.

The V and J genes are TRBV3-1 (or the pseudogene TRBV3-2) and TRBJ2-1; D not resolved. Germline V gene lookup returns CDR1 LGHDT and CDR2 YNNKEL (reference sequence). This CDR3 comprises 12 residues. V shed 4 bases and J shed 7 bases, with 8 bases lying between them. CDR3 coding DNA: TGTGCCAGCAGCCTTACATGGAATGAGCAGTTCTTC. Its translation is CASSLTWNEQFF.

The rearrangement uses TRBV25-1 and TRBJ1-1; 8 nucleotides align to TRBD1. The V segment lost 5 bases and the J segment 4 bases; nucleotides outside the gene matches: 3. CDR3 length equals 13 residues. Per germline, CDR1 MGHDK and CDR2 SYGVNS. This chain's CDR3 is CASSKTGGTEAFF. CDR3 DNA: TGTGCCAGCAGTAAAACAGGGGGCACTGAAGCTTTCTTT.

The CDR3 protein is CASSVDAPSSGNTIYF. The CDR3 nucleotides read TGTGCCAGCAGCGTAGACGCACCGAGCTCTGGAAACACCATATATTTT. The V gene is TRBV9, the J gene TRBJ1-3, with D unclear. The CDR3 loop spans 16 amino acids. Germline V gene sequence: CDR1 SGDLS, CDR2 YYNGEE. Trimming pared 0 bases from V and 0 bases from J, leaving 10 bases between.

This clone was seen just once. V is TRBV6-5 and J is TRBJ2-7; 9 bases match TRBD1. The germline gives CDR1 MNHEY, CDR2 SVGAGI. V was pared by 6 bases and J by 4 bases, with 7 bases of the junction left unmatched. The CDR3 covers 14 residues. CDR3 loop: CASRPQGATYEQYF. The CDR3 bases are TGTGCCAGCAGACCACAGGGGGCTACTTACGAGCAGTACTTC.

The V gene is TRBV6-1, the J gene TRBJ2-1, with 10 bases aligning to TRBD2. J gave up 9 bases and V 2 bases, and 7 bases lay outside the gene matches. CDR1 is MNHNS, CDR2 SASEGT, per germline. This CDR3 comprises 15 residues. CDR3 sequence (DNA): TGTGCCAGCAGTGAATCCCTAGCGGGAGTGAGTGAGCAGTTCTTC. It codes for CASSESLAGVSEQFF.

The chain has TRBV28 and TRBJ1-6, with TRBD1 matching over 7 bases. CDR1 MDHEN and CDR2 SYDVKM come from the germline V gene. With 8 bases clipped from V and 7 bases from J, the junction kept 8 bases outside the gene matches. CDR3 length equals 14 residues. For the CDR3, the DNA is TGTGCCAGCCGACGACAGGGTCGGAATTCACCCCTCCACTTT. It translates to CASRRQGRNSPLHF.

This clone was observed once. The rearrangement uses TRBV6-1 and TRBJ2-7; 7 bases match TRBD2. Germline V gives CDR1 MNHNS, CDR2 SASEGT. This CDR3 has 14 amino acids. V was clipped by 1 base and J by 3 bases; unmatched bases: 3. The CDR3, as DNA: TGTGCCAGCAGTGAAGTCGGGGGGTTCTACGAGCAGTACGTC. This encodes CASSEVGGFYEQYV.

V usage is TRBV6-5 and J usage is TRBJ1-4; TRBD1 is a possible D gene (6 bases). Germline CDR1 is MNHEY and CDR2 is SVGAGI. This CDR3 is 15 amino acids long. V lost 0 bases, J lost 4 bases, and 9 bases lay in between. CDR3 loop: CASSYSSRGNEKLFF. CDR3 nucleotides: TGTGCCAGCAGTTACTCGTCCAGGGGTAATGAAAAACTGTTTTTT.

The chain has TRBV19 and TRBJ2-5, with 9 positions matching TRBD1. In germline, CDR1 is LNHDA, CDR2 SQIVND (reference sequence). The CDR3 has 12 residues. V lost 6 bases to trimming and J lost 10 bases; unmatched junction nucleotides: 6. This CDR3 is CASSPTGGNQYF. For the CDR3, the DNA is TGTGCCAGTAGCCCGACAGGGGGAAACCAGTACTTC.

The CDR3 DNA follows: TGCGCCAGCAGCGCGACAGCAGACTCTGGAAACACCATATATTTT. This codes for CASSATADSGNTIYF. V is TRBV5-1 and J is TRBJ1-3, with D possibly matching TRBD1 (5 bases). This CDR3 contains 15 residues. Deletions cut 4 bases from V and 0 bases from J, with 11 bases between. Germline CDR1 is SGHRS and CDR2 is YFSETQ.

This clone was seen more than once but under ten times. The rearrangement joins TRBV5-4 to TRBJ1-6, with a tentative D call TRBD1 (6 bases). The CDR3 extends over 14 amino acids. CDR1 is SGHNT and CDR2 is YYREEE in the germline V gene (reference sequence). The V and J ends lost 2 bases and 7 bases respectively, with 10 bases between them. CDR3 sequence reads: CASSLQGGNSPLHF. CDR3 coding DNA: TGTGCCAGCAGCTTACAGGGTGGCAATTCACCCCTCCACTTT.

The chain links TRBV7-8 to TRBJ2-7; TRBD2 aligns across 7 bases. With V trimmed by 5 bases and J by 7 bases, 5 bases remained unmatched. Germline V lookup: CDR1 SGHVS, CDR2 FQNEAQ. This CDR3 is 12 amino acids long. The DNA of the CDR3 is TGTGCCAGCAGCCGCCCGGGGGGAGAGCAGTACGTC. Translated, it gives CASSRPGGEQYV.

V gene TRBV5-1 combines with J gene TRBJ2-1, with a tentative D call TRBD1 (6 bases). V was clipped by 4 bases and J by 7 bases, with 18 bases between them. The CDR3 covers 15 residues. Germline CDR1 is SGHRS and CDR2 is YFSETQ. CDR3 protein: CASSVSGTWSNEQFF. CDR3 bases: TGCGCCAGCAGCGTATCCGGGACATGGAGTAATGAGCAGTTCTTC.

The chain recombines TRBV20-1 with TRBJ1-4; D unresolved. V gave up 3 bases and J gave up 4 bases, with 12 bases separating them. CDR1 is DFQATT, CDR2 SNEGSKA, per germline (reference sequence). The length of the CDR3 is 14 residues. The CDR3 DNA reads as TGCAGTGCTAGTGGGCCGGGAGGTAATGAAAAACTGTTTTTT. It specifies CSASGPGGNEKLFF.

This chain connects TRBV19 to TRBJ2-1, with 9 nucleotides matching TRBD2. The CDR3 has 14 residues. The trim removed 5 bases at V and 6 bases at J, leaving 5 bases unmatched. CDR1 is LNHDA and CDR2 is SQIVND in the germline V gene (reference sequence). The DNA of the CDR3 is TGTGCCAGTAGTGGACTAGCGTATGGCAATGAGCAGTTCTTC. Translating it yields CASSGLAYGNEQFF.

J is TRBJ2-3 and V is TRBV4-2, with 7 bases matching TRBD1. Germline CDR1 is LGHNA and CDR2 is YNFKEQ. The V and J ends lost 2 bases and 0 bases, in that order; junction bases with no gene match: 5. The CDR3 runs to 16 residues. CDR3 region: CASSQTGVMSTDTQYF. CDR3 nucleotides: TGTGCCAGCAGCCAAACAGGGGTGATGAGCACAGATACGCAGTATTTT.

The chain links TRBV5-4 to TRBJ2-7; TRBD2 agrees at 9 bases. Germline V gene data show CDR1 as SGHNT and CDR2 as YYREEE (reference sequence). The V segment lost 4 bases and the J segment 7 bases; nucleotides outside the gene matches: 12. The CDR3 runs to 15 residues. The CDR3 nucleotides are TGTGCCAGCAGCCCTGAGTTGGGACTAGCTGGGGAGCAGTACTTC. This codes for CASSPELGLAGEQYF.

Written as DNA, the CDR3 is TGTGCCAGCTCACCGGCCCGGGGGACTAGTGAGGAGCAGTACTTC. Amino acid sequence: CASSPARGTSEEQYF. The rearrangement links TRBV18 to TRBJ2-7; 8 positions match TRBD2. Germline V gene lookup returns CDR1 KGHSH and CDR2 LQKENI. V lost 3 bases and J lost 7; bases outside the gene matches: 11. The CDR3 has 15 amino acids.

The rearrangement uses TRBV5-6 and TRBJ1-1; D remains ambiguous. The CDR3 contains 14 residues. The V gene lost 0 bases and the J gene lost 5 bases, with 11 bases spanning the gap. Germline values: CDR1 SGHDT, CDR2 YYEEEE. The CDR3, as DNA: TGTGCCAGCAGCTTGGCCCGGTACGCAACTGAAGCTTTCTTT. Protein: CASSLARYATEAFF.

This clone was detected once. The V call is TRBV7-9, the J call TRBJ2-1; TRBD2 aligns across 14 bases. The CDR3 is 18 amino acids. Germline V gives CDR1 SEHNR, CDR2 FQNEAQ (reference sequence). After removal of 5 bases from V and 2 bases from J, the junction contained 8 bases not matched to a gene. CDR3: CASSRKTGLAGAYNEQFF. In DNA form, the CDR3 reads TGTGCCAGCAGCCGCAAAACGGGACTAGCGGGAGCCTACAATGAGCAGTTCTTC. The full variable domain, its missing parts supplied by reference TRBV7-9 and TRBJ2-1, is DTGVSQNPRHKITKRGQNVTFRCDPISEHNRLYWYRQTLGQGPEFLTYFQNEAQLEKSRLLSDRFSAERPKGSFSTLEIQRTEQGDSAMYLCASSRKTGLAGAYNEQFFGPGTRLTVL.

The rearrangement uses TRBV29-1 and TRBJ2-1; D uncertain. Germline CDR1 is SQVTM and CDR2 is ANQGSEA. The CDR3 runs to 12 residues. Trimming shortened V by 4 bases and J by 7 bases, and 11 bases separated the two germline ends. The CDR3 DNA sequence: TGCAGCGTTGGGGCCAAATTGAATGAGCAGTTCTTC. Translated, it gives CSVGAKLNEQFF.

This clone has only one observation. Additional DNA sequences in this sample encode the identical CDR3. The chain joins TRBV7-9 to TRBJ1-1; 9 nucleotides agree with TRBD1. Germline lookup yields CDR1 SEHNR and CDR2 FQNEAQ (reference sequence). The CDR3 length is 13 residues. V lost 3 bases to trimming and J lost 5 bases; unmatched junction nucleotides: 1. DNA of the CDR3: TGTGCCAGCAGCTTGACAGGGGGGACTGAAGCTTTCTTT. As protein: CASSLTGGTEAFF. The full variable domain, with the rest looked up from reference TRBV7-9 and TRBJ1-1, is DTGVSQNPRHKITKRGQNVTFRCDPISEHNRLYWYRQTLGQGPEFLTYFQNEAQLEKSRLLSDRFSAERPKGSFSTLEIQRTEQGDSAMYLCASSLTGGTEAFFGQGTRLTVV.